This T cell receptor beta chain was obtained from a study of identical twins (dated by TCRdb to between 2015 and 2016). About the full investigation: To test whether fetal clonotypes persist, this study deep-sequenced TCR alpha and beta repertoires from monozygotic twins, from unrelated adults of various ages, and from cord blood. To rule out contamination, the twin experiments were replicated at different times with different library preparation protocols. Points the paper makes about the study in general: Because the same donors could not be followed over many years, the conclusions depended on cross-sectional statistical analysis. In monozygotic twins, recombination models systematically underestimated out-of-frame TCR alpha sharing, but the models matched the sharing seen between unrelated individuals. Invariant T cells such as MAIT and iNKT could partly confound zero-insertion analyses, although diverse VJ usage argued against such confounding for most clonotypes. A weaker excess of twin sharing was found in beta out-of-frame sequences because the signal-to-noise ratio was lowered by fewer shared sequences. Compared with coincidental sharing between unrelated individuals, an excess of low generation-probability sequences was observed among out-of-frame TCR alpha sequences shared between twins. Abundant cord blood beta clonotypes carried fewer insertions; young adult naive repertoires showed a weaker similar trend, while memory repertoires showed none.

Concerning this clonotype itself: Its cognate antigen has yet to be identified. Base qualities are not provided; no much larger clone lies one nucleotide away.

Libraries were made using 5' RACE. Sequencing was performed on an Illumina HiSeq 2000. A universal primer binding site was added through template switching, and the final cDNA carried a unique molecular identifier so that TCR cDNA molecules could be counted accurately. Specific primers in the conserved constant-segment region were used to synthesize first-strand cDNA for TCR alpha and beta chains. To control for contamination, each cDNA library was double barcoded with a SMART-Mk sample barcode plus Illumina barcodes. Two successive PCR steps introduced TruSeq adapter sequences along with Illumina sample barcodes. Sequencing of the TCR alpha and beta cDNA libraries was done on the Illumina HiSeq platform using custom primers. For the original study's pipeline: MiGEC was used to process raw reads and extract unique molecular identifiers, and MiXCR was used to find CDR3 positions. Recombination models were inferred per individual with the repgenHMM and IGoR tools using an EM algorithm. The analysis of shared clonotypes was done with the tcR package in R, with sharing normalized by the product of cloneset sizes. To study raw recombination free of thymic and clonal selection effects, out-of-frame nonproductive sequences were analyzed. TCRdb itself trimmed the public reads at Q25 with fastp, ran MiXCR and retained productive beta chains. Rows matching on CDR3 protein sequence are summarized as one entry with the most common DNA and genes. The V and J calls were not made by the authors but by TCRdb's processing. The sample table shows 700,000 or so distinct CDR3 sequences, and 20% to 25% are seen once. Over 4% of the sample belongs to the ten largest clones.

Every donor was a healthy Caucasian. The twin cohort consisted of three pairs of female monozygotic twins, all aged about 18 to 29 years. RNA for TCR libraries was isolated from peripheral blood mononuclear cells. The junction carries 12 bases between V and J, which are trimmed by 1 base and 8 bases respectively. Reading from cysteine to phenylalanine, the CDR3 counts 14 amino acids. The read is trimmed to its CDR3 DNA, 42 bases read in frame from base 1. Reading the germline V gene (reference sequence) gives CDR1 LGHDT and CDR2 YNNKEL. These same records also appear under a second study, on T cells expressing NK-cell markers. The second paper further reports: TCR beta-chain repertoires were profiled in sorted CD3+CD56+NKG2C+, CD3+CD56+NKG2C- and CD3+CD56-NKG2C+ T-cell subsets from fewer than 10 donors. Among the eight sequenced donors, only one was HCMV-seronegative, while the other seven were HCMV-seropositive. In several experiments an anti-gammadeltaTCR antibody was added to restrict sorting to alphabetaTCR-expressing T cells. In several donors, the dominant CD3+CD56+NKG2C+ clonotypes were found to rank among the top 10 CD8+ clonotypes and to make up roughly 1.0-7.0% of CD8+ T cells. Those dominant clonotypes were again the most abundant among CD3+CD56-NKG2C+ cells in a few donors, at about 28.3-60.1%. Whether the expanded NKG2C-expressing T cell clones were specific for HCMV antigens remained unclear. All eight donors whose samples were sequenced were randomly selected healthy volunteers, three of them men and five women. A commercial ELISA kit detecting HCMV-specific IgG in serum was used to determine HCMV serostatus. Bulk peripheral blood T-cell repertoires were additionally sequenced from unsorted PBMC for about 6 donors. MIGEC was used to demultiplex reads and group reads by UMI, and MiTCR was used to assemble and quantify clonotypes. To remove erroneous sequences, TCR cDNA sequences were retained only when supported by two or more reads. Downstream repertoire analysis used the tcR package, and clonotypes were matched across fractions by CDR3 nucleotide sequence plus V segment. Antigen specificity was annotated against VDJdb with VDJmatch, allowing one amino acid substitution in CDR3.

The sample was PBMCs. This sequence uses TRBV3-1 and TRBJ2-4; the D gene remains uncertain. The sequence came from a young woman in good health. For the CDR3, the sequence is CASSQGSSGDIQYF. The bases read TGTGCCAGCAGCCAAGGTTCTTCTGGGGACATTCAGTACTTC.